The sequence of this T cell receptor (beta chain) was determined in a study of T cell responses to AZD1222 COVID-19 vaccine. Study details: It was second doses at about 4 or about 12 weeks that were pooled.

Profiling relied on immunoSEQ multiplex PCR, and the TCRdb table lists in-frame clones only, not all of them. The repertoire holds about 150,000 clones, with less than 95% as singletons. V lost 2 bases and J lost 5, with 13 bases in between. CDR3 size: 14 residues. The germline CDR1 and CDR2 sequences are ENHRY and SYGVKD. Regarding this clone: The antigen remains unidentified.

Findings of the study overall: Regions 160-218 and 743-854 dominated among vaccine-associated CD4 TCRs spanning spike.

The rearrangement uses TRBV10-3 and TRBJ2-7; no definite D call. The TCR comes from an adult in good health. The input for sequencing was peripheral blood, taken on day 0 of AZD1222 vaccination. The CDR3 DNA sequence: TGTGCCATCAGTGAGATAGGCAGAAAGGACGAGCAGTACTTC. Its translation is CAISEIGRKDEQYF.